This T cell receptor (beta chain) derives from a study of TIL therapy for anti-PD-1-resistant metastatic lung cancer. Study details: Patients then received nivolumab; progressors got lymphodepletion, TIL and IL-2.

Described time point: pre-treatment sample, taken before nivolumab and TIL therapy. Sequencing used immunoSEQ v3. The repertoire was sequenced with immunoSEQ multiplex PCR; TCRdb's copy has only in-frame clones and lacks some. This sample carries tens of thousands of clones, 65% to 80% of them seen once, and the ten largest clones take less than 15%. The V end was cut by 3 bases, the J end by 0 bases, with 7 bases between. CDR1 and CDR2 (germline): LNHNV, YYDKDF (reference sequence). CDR3 length equals 14 residues. This chain joins TRBV15 and TRBJ2-3; a possible D gene is TRBD2 (5 bases). The sequencing used blood, collected at baseline. This receptor was identified in a man aged 65-85 years with non-small cell lung cancer. In DNA form, the CDR3 reads TGTGCCACCAGCAGGGGGAGTAGCACAGATACGCAGTATTTT. Translating it yields CATSRGSSTDTQYF.